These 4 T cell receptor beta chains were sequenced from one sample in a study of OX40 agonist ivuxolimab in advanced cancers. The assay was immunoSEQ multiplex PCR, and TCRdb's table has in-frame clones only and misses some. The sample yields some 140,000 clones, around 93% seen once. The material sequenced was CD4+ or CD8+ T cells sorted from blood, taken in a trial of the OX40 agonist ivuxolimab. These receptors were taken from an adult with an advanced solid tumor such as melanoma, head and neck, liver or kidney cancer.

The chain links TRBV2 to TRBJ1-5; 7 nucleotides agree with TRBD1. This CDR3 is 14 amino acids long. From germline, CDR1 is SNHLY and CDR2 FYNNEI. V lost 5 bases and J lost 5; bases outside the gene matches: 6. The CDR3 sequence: CASSRDRVHQPQHF. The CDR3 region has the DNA TGTGCCAGCAGTCGCGACAGGGTCCATCAGCCCCAGCATTTT.

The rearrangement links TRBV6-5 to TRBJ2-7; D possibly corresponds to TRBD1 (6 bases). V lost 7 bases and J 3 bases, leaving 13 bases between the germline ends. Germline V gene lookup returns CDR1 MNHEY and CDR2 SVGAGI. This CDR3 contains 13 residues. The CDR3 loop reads CASKSGERYEQYF. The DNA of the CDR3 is TGTGCCAGCAAGTCAGGGGAACGCTACGAGCAGTACTTC.

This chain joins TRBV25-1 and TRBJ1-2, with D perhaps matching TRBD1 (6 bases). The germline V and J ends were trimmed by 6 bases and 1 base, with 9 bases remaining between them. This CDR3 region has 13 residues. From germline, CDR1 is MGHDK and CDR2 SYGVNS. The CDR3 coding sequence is TGTGCCAGCAGGGGACACCGTAACTATGGCTACACCTTC. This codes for CASRGHRNYGYTF.

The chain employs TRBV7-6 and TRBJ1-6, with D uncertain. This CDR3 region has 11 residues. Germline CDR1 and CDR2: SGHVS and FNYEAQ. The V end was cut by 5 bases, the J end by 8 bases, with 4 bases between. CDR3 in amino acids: CASSDDSPLHF. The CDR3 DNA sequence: TGTGCCAGCAGCGATGATTCACCCCTCCACTTT.